This T cell receptor beta chain was retrieved from a study of blood T cell repertoires in COVID-19. As for the study in general: Collection of acute and convalescent COVID-19 samples took place in the United States, Italy and Spain. From T cells, B-cell-depleted T cells, or PBMCs came the material, which was cDNA or gDNA.

Authors' processing steps: It was from reference gene primer amplification that nucleated cell counts were estimated. The repertoire was sequenced with immunoSEQ multiplex PCR; TCRdb's copy has only in-frame clones and lacks some. That table furnishes V, J and clone size, whereas the DNA furnished D and trimming. The sample includes over 20,000 clones, more than 90% of them seen just once. J lost 2 bases, V lost 4 bases, and 5 bases had no gene match. Germline CDR1 reads SGDLS; CDR2 reads YYNGEE. The CDR3 totals 14 residues. The chain has TRBV9 and TRBJ2-7, with 8 bases identical to TRBD1. Specimen: peripheral blood. The sequence was collected from a man in his 70s with active COVID-19. The CDR3 protein is CASSPRTGTYEQYF. Written as DNA, the CDR3 is TGTGCCAGCAGCCCACGGACAGGGACCTACGAGCAGTACTTC.